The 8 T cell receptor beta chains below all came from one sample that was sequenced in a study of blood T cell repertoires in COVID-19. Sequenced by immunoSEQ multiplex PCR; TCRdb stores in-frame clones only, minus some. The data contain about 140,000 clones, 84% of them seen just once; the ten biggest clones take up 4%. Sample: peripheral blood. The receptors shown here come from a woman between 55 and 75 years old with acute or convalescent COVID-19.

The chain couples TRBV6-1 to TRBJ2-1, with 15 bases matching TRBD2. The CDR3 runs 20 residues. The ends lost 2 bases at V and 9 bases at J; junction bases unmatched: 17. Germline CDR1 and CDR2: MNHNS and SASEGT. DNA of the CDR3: TGTGCCAGCAGTGAATTGCGGACTAGCGGGAGGGCCGGTAGAGGAGGTGAGCAGTTCTTC. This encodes CASSELRTSGRAGRGGEQFF.

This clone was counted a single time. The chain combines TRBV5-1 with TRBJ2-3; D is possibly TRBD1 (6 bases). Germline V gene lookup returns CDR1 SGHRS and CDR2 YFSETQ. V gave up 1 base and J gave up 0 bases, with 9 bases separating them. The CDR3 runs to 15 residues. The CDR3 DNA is TGCGCCAGCAGCTTGAGCCAGGGGAGCACAGATACGCAGTATTTT. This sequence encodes CASSLSQGSTDTQYF.

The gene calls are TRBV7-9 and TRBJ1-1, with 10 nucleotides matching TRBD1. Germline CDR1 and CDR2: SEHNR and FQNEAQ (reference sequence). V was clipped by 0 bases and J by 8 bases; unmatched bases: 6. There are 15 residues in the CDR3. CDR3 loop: CASSLATGQGREAFF. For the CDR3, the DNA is TGTGCCAGCAGCTTAGCAACGGGACAGGGGAGGGAAGCTTTCTTT.

CDR3: CASSLNELEAFF. In nucleotides, the CDR3 is TGTGCCAGCAGCTTAAATGAGCTGGAAGCTTTCTTT. The chain employs TRBV7-9 and TRBJ1-1; the D is unclear. The CDR3 extends over 12 amino acids. Germline values: CDR1 SEHNR, CDR2 FQNEAQ (reference sequence). Trimming stripped 2 bases from V and 8 bases from J, with 9 bases between. The full variable domain, in which reference TRBV7-9 and TRBJ1-1 provide the parts outside the CDR3, is DTGVSQNPRHKITKRGQNVTFRCDPISEHNRLYWYRQTLGQGPEFLTYFQNEAQLEKSRLLSDRFSAERPKGSFSTLEIQRTEQGDSAMYLCASSLNELEAFFGQGTRLTVV.

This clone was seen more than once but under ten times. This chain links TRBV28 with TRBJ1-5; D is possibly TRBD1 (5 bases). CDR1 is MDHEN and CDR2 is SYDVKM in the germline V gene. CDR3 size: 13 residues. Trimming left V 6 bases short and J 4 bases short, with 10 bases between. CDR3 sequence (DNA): TGTGCCAGCAGCGGACGGGGGAATCAGCCCCAGCATTTT. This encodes CASSGRGNQPQHF.

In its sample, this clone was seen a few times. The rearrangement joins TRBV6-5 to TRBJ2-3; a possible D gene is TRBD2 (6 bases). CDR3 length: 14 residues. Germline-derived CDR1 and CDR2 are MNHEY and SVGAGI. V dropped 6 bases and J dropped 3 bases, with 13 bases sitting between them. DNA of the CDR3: TGTGCCAGCAGCAACCGGGACTTAACAGATACGCAGTATTTT. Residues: CASSNRDLTDTQYF.

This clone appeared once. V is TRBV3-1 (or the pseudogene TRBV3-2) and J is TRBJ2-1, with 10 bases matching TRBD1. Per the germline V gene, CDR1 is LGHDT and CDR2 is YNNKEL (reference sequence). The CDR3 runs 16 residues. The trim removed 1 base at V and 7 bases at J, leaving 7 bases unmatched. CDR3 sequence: CASSQGTGGRKNEQFF. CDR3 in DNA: TGTGCCAGCAGCCAAGGGACAGGGGGGAGAAAAAATGAGCAGTTCTTC.

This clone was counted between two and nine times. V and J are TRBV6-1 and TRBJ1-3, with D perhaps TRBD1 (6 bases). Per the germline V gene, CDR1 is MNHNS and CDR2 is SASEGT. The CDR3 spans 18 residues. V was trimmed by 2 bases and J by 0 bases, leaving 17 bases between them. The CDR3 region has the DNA TGTGCCAGCAGTGAATTTAGGGGGTTGGGTACCTCTGGAAACACCATATATTTT. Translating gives CASSEFRGLGTSGNTIYF.